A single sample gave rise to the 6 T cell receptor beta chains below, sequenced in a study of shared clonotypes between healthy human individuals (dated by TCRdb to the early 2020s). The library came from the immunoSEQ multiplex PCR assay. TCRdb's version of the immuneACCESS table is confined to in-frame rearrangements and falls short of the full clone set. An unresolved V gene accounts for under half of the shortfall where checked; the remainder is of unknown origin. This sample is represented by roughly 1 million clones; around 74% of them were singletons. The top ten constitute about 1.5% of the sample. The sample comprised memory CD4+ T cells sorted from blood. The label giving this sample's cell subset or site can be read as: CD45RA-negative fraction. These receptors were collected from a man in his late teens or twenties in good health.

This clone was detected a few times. DNA for the CDR3: TGTGCCAGTAGTATCCCGACAGGGGTAGCCTTTTACAATGAGCAGTTCTTC. As protein: CASSIPTGVAFYNEQFF. The chain recombines TRBV19 with TRBJ2-1; 8 bases agree with TRBD1. In germline, CDR1 is LNHDA, CDR2 SQIVND (reference sequence). The CDR3 spans 17 residues. The junction had 11 bases not matched to a gene; V was cut back by 3 bases and J by 4 bases.

The CDR3 DNA sequence: TGTGCCAGCAGCTCGCCAGTAGGTCTTGACAGGGTGGTTGGCAATGAGCAGTTCTTC. Protein: CASSSPVGLDRVVGNEQFF. This sequence joins TRBV7-9 and TRBJ2-1; 7 bases line up with TRBD1. J was trimmed by 6 bases and V by 4 bases; bases with no gene match: 21. The length of the CDR3 is 19 residues. Germline CDR1 reads SEHNR; CDR2 reads FQNEAQ (reference sequence).

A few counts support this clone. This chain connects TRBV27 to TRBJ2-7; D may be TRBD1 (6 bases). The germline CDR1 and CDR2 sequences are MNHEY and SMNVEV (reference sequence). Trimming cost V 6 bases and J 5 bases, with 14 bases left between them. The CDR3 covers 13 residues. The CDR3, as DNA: TGTGCCAGCAGGTCCTGGACAGACCACGAGCAGTACTTC. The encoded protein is CASRSWTDHEQYF.

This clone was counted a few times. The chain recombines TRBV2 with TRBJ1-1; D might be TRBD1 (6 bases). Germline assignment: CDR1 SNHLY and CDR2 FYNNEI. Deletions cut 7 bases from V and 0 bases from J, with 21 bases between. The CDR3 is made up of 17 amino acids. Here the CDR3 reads CASTLGHPRTMNTEAFF. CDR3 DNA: TGTGCCAGCACCCTGGGACACCCGAGGACAATGAACACTGAAGCTTTCTTT.

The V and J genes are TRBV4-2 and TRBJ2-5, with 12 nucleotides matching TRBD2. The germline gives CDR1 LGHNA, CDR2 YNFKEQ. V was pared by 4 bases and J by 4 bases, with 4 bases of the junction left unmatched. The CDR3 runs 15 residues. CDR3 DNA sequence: TGTGCCAGCAGCCCTAGCGGGGGGGCCGGAGAGACCCAGTACTTC. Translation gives CASSPSGGAGETQYF.

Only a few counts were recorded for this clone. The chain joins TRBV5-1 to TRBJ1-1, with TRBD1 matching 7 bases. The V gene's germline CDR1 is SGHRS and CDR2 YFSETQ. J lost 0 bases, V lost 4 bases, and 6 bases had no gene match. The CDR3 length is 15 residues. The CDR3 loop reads CASSQSGTVNTEAFF. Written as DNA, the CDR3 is TGCGCCAGCAGCCAATCCGGGACAGTGAACACTGAAGCTTTCTTT.